The 4 T cell receptor beta chains below were found in one sample sequenced in a study of T cells in Graves' hyperthyroidism and ophthalmopathy. Amplification yielded TCR beta CDR3 regions, with RNA transcripts as the source. RT-PCR in the first round (using the HTBI primer set) targeted the TCR CDR3. Each CDR3 protein is one row after TCRdb ran MiXCR on the multiplex PCR reads. The sample yields about 500,000 distinct CDR3 sequences, 16% seen once. Sequenced material: blood. Every receptor here comes from a woman in her 30s with Graves' ophthalmopathy.

This chain joins TRBV5-6 and TRBJ1-2; 12 nucleotides line up with TRBD1. After removal of 4 bases from V and 6 bases from J, the junction contained 4 bases not matched to a gene. The CDR3 is made up of 14 amino acids. The germline CDR1 and CDR2 sequences are SGHDT and YYEEEE. The CDR3 sequence: CASSPGTGGDGYTF. The CDR3 DNA sequence: TGTGCCAGCAGCCCAGGGACAGGGGGCGATGGCTACACCTTC.

This chain links TRBV28 with TRBJ1-5; 7 nucleotides line up with TRBD1. Germline V gene lookup returns CDR1 MDHEN and CDR2 SYDVKM. The CDR3 has 12 residues. Germline trimming cut 10 bases from V and 9 bases from J; bases unmatched to any gene: 9. This chain's CDR3 is CANKGGARPQHF. In nucleotides, the CDR3 is TGTGCCAACAAAGGGGGCGCGAGGCCCCAGCATTTT. Full variable domain (outside the CDR3, taken from reference TRBV28 and TRBJ1-5): DVKVTQSSRYLVKRTGEKVFLECVQDMDHENMFWYRQDPGLGLRLIYFSYDVKMKEKGDIPEGYSVSREKKERFSLILESASTNQTSMYLCANKGGARPQHFGDGTRLSIL.

This clonotype has more than one count but fewer than ten. This chain connects TRBV19 to TRBJ2-3, with D perhaps matching TRBD1 (6 bases). This CDR3 has 16 amino acids. V was pared by 3 bases and J by 4 bases, with 17 bases between. Looked up from germline, CDR1 is LNHDA and CDR2 is SQIVND (reference sequence). The CDR3 DNA reads as TGTGCCAGTAGTATGCGTCCCGGACAGCCTCCAGATACGCAGTATTTT. Translating it yields CASSMRPGQPPDTQYF.

This clonotype was found many times. This sequence joins TRBV24-1 and TRBJ2-2, with TRBD2 matching over 7 bases. The germline gives CDR1 KGHDR, CDR2 SFDVKD. The CDR3 has 16 amino acids. The J segment lost 4 bases and the V segment lost 5 bases, leaving 9 bases of the junction unmatched. CDR3 protein: CATSAPGRAITGELFF. The CDR3, as DNA: TGTGCCACCAGTGCCCCGGGGAGGGCGATCACCGGGGAGCTGTTTTTT.